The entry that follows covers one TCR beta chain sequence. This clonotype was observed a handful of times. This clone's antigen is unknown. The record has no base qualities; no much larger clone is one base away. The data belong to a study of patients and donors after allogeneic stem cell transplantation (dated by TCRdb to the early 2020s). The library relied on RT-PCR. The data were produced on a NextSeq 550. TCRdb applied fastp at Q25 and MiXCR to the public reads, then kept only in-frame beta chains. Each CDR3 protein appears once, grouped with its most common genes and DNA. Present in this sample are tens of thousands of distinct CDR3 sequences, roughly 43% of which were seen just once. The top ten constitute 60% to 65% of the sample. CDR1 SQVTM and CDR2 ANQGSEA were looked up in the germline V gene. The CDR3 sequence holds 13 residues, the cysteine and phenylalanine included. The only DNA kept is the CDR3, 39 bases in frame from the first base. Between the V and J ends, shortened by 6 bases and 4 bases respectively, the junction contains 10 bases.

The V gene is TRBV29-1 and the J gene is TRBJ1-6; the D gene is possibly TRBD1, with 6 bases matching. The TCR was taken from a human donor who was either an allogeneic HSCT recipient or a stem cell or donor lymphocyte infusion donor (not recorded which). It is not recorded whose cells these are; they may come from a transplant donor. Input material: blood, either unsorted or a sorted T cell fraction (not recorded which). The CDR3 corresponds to CSVGTTYNSPLHF. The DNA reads TGCAGCGTCGGGACAACTTATAATTCACCCCTCCACTTT.